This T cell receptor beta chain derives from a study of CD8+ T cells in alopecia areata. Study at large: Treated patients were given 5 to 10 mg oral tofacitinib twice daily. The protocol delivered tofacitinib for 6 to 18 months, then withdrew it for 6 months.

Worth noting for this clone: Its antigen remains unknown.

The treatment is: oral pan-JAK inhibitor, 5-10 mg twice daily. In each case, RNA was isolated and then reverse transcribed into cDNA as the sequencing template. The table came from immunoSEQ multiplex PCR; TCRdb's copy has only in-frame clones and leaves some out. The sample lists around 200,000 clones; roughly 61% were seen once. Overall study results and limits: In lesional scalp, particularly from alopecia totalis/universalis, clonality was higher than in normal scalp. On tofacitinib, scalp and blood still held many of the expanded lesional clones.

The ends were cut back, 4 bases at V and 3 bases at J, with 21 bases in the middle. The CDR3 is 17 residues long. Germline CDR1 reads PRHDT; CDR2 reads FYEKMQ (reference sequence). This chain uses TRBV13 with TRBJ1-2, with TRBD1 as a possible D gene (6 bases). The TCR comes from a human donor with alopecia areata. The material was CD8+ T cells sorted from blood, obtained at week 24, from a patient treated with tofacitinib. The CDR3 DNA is TGTGCCAGCAGCTCCCTCGTTTCGGGGGGCTTCGACTATGGCTACACCTTC. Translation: CASSSLVSGGFDYGYTF.